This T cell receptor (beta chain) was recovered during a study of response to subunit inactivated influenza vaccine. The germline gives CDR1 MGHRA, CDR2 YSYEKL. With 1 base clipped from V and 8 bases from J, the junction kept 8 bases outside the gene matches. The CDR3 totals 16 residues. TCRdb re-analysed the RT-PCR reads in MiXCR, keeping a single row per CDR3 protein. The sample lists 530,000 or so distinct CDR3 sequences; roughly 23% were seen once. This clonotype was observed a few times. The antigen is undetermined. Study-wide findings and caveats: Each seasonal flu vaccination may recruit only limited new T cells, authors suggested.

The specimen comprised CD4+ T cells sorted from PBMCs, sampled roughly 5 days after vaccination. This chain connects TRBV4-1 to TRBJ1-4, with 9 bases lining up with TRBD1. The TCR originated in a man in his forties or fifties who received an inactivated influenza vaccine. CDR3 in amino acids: CASSQATGTGLEKLFF. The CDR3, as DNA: TGCGCCAGCAGCCAAGCTACCGGGACAGGGTTAGAAAAACTGTTTTTT.